This T cell receptor beta chain comes out of a study of immune cell composition in non-small cell lung cancer. Overall study context: Lung adenocarcinoma or squamous carcinoma made up most tumours.

Assay: immunoSEQ multiplex PCR; the TCRdb copy retains only in-frame clones and omits some. Here the sample spans more than 15,000 clones, around 80% being singletons. The CDR3 consists of 18 residues. Germline V gene sequence: CDR1 SGHVS, CDR2 FQNEAQ. V trimming: 2 bases; J trimming: 5 bases; junction bases outside the gene matches: 15. Normal lung sampling was at least 3 cm from the tumour, as distant as possible. This clone was observed a handful of times. These data also featured in a second study, about CD4 T cells in lung cancer. In that study: A few resected stage I-III patients provided tumor and non-adjacent lung tissue.

The clonotype was recovered from a human donor with non-small cell lung cancer. The chain couples TRBV7-8 to TRBJ2-7; 10 positions match TRBD1. The sample was non-adjacent lung tissue. The CDR3 DNA reads as TGTGCCAGCAGCTTACATTTAATCCCAGGGACAGGGGACCACGAGCAGTACTTC. It specifies CASSLHLIPGTGDHEQYF. Full variable domain (rest looked up from reference TRBV7-8 and TRBJ2-7): GAGVSQSPRYKVAKRGQDVALRCDPISGHVSLFWYQQALGQGPEFLTYFQNEAQLDKSGLPSDRFFAERPEGSVSTLKIQRTQQEDSAVYLCASSLHLIPGTGDHEQYFGPGTRLTVT.